The sequence of this T cell receptor beta chain was determined in a study of immune evolution from preneoplasia to lung adenocarcinoma. Assay: immunoSEQ multiplex PCR; the TCRdb copy retains only in-frame clones and omits some. The sample shows 4,500 to 6,500 clones, 80% of them seen only once. Macro-dissection enriched premalignant or tumor cells before nucleic acid extraction. V was clipped by 2 bases and J by 6 bases, with 11 bases between them. The germline gives CDR1 GTSNPN, CDR2 SVGIG (reference sequence). CDR3 size: 13 residues. The sequence came from a person aged 60-79 years with lung adenocarcinoma. The sequenced sample was FFPE minimally invasive lung adenocarcinoma tissue. The chain carries TRBV30 and TRBJ2-4; D is possibly TRBD2 (6 bases). The CDR3 here is CAWSTGDGNIQYF. CDR3 nucleotide sequence: TGTGCCTGGAGTACGGGAGATGGAAACATTCAGTACTTC.